These T cell receptor beta chains were read from a single sample in a study of T cell responses to AZD1222 COVID-19 vaccine. This table comes from immunoSEQ multiplex PCR, and its TCRdb copy is limited to in-frame clones, with some not included. This table holds some 150,000 clones, around 90% found once. Sequencing was performed on peripheral blood, taken on day 0 of AZD1222 vaccination. These receptors were obtained from an adult in good health. CDR3s include the opening cysteine and the closing phenylalanine or tryptophan. Each record gives: V gene, clone size, J gene, D gene, CDR3 DNA, CDR3 protein. A D gene is named only where the DNA matches it firmly. For some rows the clone size is stated as once, few or many, or as a class when expanded; others skip it.

TRBV19	-	TRBJ1-2	TRBD1	TGTGCCAGTACCAGGGTGGGACAGGTGAAAATCGGCTACACCTTC	CASTRVGQVKIGYTF
TRBV7-2	-	TRBJ2-7	TRBD1	TGTGCCAGCAGCTTAGCAGGGACAGGGCGGCAAGAGCAGTACTTC	CASSLAGTGRQEQYF
TRBV27	-	TRBJ2-7	-	TGTGCCAGCACCCGGGCAGGGTCTTCCTACGAGCAGTACTTC	CASTRAGSSYEQYF
TRBV5-1	-	TRBJ1-2	TRBD1	TGCGCCAGCAGCTCGAGACAGGGGGCTACCGGCTACACCTTC	CASSSRQGATGYTF
TRBV5-1	-	TRBJ1-1	-	TGCGCCAGCAGCTACCAACAGGCGCTCAATAAGAACACTGAAGCTTTCTTT	CASSYQQALNKNTEAFF
TRBV20-1	once	TRBJ2-7	TRBD2	TGCAGTGCTAGTTTTGGCCTAGCGGGATCCTACGAGCAGTACTTC	CSASFGLAGSYEQYF
TRBV5-8	-	TRBJ2-7	-	TGTGCCAGCAGCTGGGCAGGGCTGACTAACTACGAGCAGTACTTC	CASSWAGLTNYEQYF
TRBV7-2	few	TRBJ2-2	TRBD2	TGTGCCAGCAGCCCGAACCCCGGGACTAGCGGGGCCACCGGGGAGCTGTTTTTT	CASSPNPGTSGATGELFF
TRBV24-1	-	TRBJ2-2	-	TGTGCCACCAGGGCCGGACAGTTCGGGGAGCTGTTTTTT	CATRAGQFGELFF
TRBV27	-	TRBJ1-2	TRBD1	TGTGCCAGCAGCAGTCCCGGGACAGGGGACTATGGCTACACCTTC	CASSSPGTGDYGYTF
TRBV6-5	-	TRBJ2-1	-	TGTGCCAGCAGTTACTCGACCGGCAATGAGCAGTTCTTC	CASSYSTGNEQFF
TRBV6-5	-	TRBJ2-5	-	TGTGCCAGCAGCCAGGGCGCGCTTGGGACCCAGTACTTC	CASSQGALGTQYF
TRBV6-2/TRBV6-3	-	TRBJ2-3	TRBD2	TGTGCCAGCAGTTACGAACCAATTCTAGCGGGATTCACAGATACGCAGTATTTT	CASSYEPILAGFTDTQYF
TRBV13	-	TRBJ2-3	-	TGTGCCAGCAGCCCTCGGTGGCCCACCGCAGATACGCAGTATTTT	CASSPRWPTADTQYF
TRBV7-7	-	TRBJ2-5	TRBD2	TGTGCCAGCAGCTTAGTGGCTAGCGGGAGACTGGAGACCCAGTACTTC	CASSLVASGRLETQYF
TRBV5-4	once	TRBJ1-2	-	TGTGCCAGCAGCTTGGAAGGCGAGTTTGGCTACACCTTC	CASSLEGEFGYTF
TRBV20-1	-	TRBJ2-1	TRBD2	TGCAGTGCTAGTCCCCTAGCGGGAGGGCCTGAGCAGTTCTTC	CSASPLAGGPEQFF
TRBV27	-	TRBJ2-1	TRBD2	TGTGCCAGCAGATTCTTGAGGAGCGGGAGTGTGCACAATGAGCAGTTCTTC	CASRFLRSGSVHNEQFF
TRBV15	few	TRBJ2-7	-	TGTGCCACCAGCAGAGACAGATCCTACGAGCAGTACTTC	CATSRDRSYEQYF
TRBV3-1/TRBV3-2	-	TRBJ1-1	-	TGTGCCAGCAGCCAAGAAGTTTCGGGGTGGGCTTATGCTTTCTTT	CASSQEVSGWAYAFF
TRBV7-6	-	TRBJ2-2	TRBD2	TGTGCCAGCAGCTTAGTCCCAGCGGGAGGGTTGAACACCGGGGAGCTGTTTTTT	CASSLVPAGGLNTGELFF
TRBV19	-	TRBJ1-5	-	TGTGCCAGTAGTACGACAGGATTTAGCAATCAGCCCCAGCATTTT	CASSTTGFSNQPQHF
TRBV5-5	once	TRBJ2-7	-	TGTGCCAGCAGCTGGGACACCTACGAGCAGTACTTC	CASSWDTYEQYF
TRBV15	-	TRBJ1-2	-	TGTGCCACCAGCAGAGAAAGGCAGCCATATGGCTACACCTTC	CATSRERQPYGYTF
TRBV2	-	TRBJ1-2	TRBD1	TGTGCCAGCAGTCCACTACAGGGGACCCGGTATGGCTACACCTTC	CASSPLQGTRYGYTF
TRBV5-1	-	TRBJ2-2	-	TGCGCCAGCAGTGTGACGGTGAACACCGGGGAGCTGTTTTTT	CASSVTVNTGELFF
TRBV6-5	-	TRBJ2-2	-	TGTGCCAGCACCCTTTTAGTCGCGGACGGGGAGCTGTTTTTT	CASTLLVADGELFF
TRBV5-1	-	TRBJ2-7	TRBD1	TGCGCCAGCAGGCTAGGACGGGACAGGGGAGAACGGGAGCAGTACTTC	CASRLGRDRGEREQYF
TRBV18	once	TRBJ1-5	-	TGTGCCAGCTCACTTAACGGACAGTATGGACAGCCCCAGCATTTT	CASSLNGQYGQPQHF
TRBV27	-	TRBJ2-3	TRBD2	TGTGCCAGCAGACCGGGGGGGCCGCGGGATACGCAGTATTTT	CASRPGGPRDTQYF
TRBV27	-	TRBJ1-2	-	TGTGCCAGCAGTCCAACACCCTCTTATGGCTACACCTTC	CASSPTPSYGYTF
TRBV3-1/TRBV3-2	-	TRBJ2-7	TRBD1	TGTGCCAGCAGCCAAGAACCGGGACAGGCTCACTACGAGCAGTACTTC	CASSQEPGQAHYEQYF
TRBV19	-	TRBJ1-2	-	TGTGCCAGCACCGGGGTATCTGACTATGGCTACACCTTC	CASTGVSDYGYTF
TRBV6-5	-	TRBJ1-2	-	TGTGCCAGCAGTTACTCGGGGAGGCAGGGAAATCATGGCTACACCTTC	CASSYSGRQGNHGYTF
TRBV3-1/TRBV3-2	once	TRBJ2-6	-	TGTGCCAGCAGCCAAGAATGGGCAGGTGGGGCCAACGTCCTGACTTTC	CASSQEWAGGANVLTF
TRBV28	-	TRBJ1-1	-	TGTGCCAGCTTGTCGTCCCTAGCCGACGCTTTCTTT	CASLSSLADAFF
TRBV9	-	TRBJ1-1	-	TGTGCCAGCAGCGTAGGGGGACGACAGAACACTGAAGCTTTCTTT	CASSVGGRQNTEAFF
TRBV6-8	-	TRBJ1-2	TRBD1	TGTGCCAGCAGTTCGCCGGACAGGGAGTATGGCTACACCTTC	CASSSPDREYGYTF
TRBV4-3	-	TRBJ2-3	TRBD2	TGCGCCAGCAGCCAAAATCTAGCGGGATATGGGGATACGCAGTATTTT	CASSQNLAGYGDTQYF
TRBV5-1	-	TRBJ2-1	TRBD1	TGCGCCAGCAGCTTGGCCGGGACAGGTCTCTACAATGAGCAGTTCTTC	CASSLAGTGLYNEQFF
TRBV2	-	TRBJ2-2	-	TGTGCCAGCGGGATTAGCGCTATCACCGGGGAGCTGTTTTTT	CASGISAITGELFF
TRBV30	-	TRBJ2-1	-	TGTGCCTGGAGTTTTTCCAGACGGTACAATGAGCAGTTCTTC	CAWSFSRRYNEQFF
TRBV19	-	TRBJ2-1	TRBD1	TGTGCCAGTAGTCTACAGGGGGTTCGAAATGAGCAGTTCTTC	CASSLQGVRNEQFF
TRBV7-2	-	TRBJ2-3	-	TGTGCCAGCAGCGCTCGACAGCCCCCAGCGCAGTATTTT	CASSARQPPAQYF
TRBV4-3	-	TRBJ1-1	TRBD1	TGCGCCAGCAGCCAGACAGGGGGCGGCACTGAAGCTTTCTTT	CASSQTGGGTEAFF
TRBV7-9	-	TRBJ1-2	-	TGTGCCAGCAGCCCTCGCGGGGGCACTAAGGGCTACACCTTC	CASSPRGGTKGYTF
TRBV7-9	-	TRBJ1-2	-	TGTGCCAGCAGCGTAGAATCGGGGGTGGCTGGCTACACCTTC	CASSVESGVAGYTF
TRBV10-3	-	TRBJ2-7	-	TGTGCCATCAGTGTTCGTGAGGGAGGTATCTCCTACGAGCAGTACTTC	CAISVREGGISYEQYF
TRBV5-6	-	TRBJ1-5	-	TGTGCCAGCAGCTTGGGCCAAAGTAATCAGCCCCAGCATTTT	CASSLGQSNQPQHF
TRBV10-3	-	TRBJ1-1	-	TGTGCCACCCACATGGACTTGAACACTGAAGCTTTCTTT	CATHMDLNTEAFF
TRBV19	-	TRBJ1-2	-	TGTGCCAGTAGTATAGATGCGGGGAACTATGGCTACACCTTC	CASSIDAGNYGYTF